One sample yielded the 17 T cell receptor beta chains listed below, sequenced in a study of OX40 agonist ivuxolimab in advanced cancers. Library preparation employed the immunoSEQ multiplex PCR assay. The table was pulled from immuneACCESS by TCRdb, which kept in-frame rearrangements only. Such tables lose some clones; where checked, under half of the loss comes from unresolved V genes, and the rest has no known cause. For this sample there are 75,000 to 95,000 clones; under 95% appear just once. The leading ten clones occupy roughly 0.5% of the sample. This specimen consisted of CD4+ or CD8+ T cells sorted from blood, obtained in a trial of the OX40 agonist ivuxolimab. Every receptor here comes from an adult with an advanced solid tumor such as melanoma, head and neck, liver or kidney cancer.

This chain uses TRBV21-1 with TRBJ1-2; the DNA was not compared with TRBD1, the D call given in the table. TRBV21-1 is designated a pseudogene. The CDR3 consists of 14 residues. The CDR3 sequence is CASSKEGQHEGYTF. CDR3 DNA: TGTGCCAGCAGCAAAGAGGGACAACACGAGGGCTACACCTTC.

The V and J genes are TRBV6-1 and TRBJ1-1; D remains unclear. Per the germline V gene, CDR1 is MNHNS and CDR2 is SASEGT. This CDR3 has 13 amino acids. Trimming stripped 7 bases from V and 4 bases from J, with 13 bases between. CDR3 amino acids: CASTEGWGTEAFF. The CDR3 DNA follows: TGTGCCAGCACCGAGGGCTGGGGCACTGAAGCTTTCTTT.

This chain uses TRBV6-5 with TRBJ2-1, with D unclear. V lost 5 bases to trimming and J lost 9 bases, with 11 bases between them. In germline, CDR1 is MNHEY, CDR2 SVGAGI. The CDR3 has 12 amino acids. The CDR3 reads CASSTPLGEQFF. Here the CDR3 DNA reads TGTGCCAGCAGTACCCCCCTTGGTGAGCAGTTCTTC.

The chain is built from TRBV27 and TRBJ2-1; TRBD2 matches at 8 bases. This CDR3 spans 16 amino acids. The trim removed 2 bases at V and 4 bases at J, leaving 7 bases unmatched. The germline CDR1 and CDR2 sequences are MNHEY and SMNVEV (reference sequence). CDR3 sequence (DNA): TGTGCCAGCAGTTTAGCCGCGGGGGGCTTTTACAATGAGCAGTTCTTC. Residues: CASSLAAGGFYNEQFF.

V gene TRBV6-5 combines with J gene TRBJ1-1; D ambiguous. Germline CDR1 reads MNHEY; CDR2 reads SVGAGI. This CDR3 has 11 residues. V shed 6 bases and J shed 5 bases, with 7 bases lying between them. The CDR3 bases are TGTGCCAGCAGGTTGCGGACTGAAGCTTTCTTT. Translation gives CASRLRTEAFF.

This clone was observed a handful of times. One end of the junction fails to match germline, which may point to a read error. The CDR3 nucleotides are TGTGCTAGCAGCTTAGACAGGAACAATGAGCAGTTCTTC. This encodes CASSLDRNNEQFF. The chain combines TRBV7-7 with TRBJ2-1; a weak D match, TRBD1 (6 bases). Germline assignment: CDR1 SSHAT and CDR2 FNYEAQ (reference sequence). The CDR3 consists of 13 residues.

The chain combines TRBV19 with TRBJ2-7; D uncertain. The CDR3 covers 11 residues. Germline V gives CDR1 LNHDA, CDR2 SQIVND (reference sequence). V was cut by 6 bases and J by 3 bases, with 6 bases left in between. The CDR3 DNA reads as TGTGCCAGTAGCTCAAACTACGAGCAGTACTTC. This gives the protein CASSSNYEQYF.

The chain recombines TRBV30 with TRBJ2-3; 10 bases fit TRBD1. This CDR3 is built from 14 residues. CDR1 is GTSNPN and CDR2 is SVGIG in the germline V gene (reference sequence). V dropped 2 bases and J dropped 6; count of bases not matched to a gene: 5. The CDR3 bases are TGTGCCTGGAGTCCGGGACAGGGGTACGATACGCAGTATTTT. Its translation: CAWSPGQGYDTQYF.

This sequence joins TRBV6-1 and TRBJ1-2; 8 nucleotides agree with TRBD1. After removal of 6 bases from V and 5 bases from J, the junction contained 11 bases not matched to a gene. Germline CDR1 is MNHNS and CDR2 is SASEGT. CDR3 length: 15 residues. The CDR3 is CASSNDRGQGYGYTF. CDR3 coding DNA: TGTGCCAGCAGCAATGACCGTGGACAGGGTTATGGCTACACCTTC.

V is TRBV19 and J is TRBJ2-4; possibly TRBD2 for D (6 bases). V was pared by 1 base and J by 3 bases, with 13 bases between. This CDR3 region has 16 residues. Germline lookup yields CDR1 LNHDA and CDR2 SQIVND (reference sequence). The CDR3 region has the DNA TGTGCCAGTAGTATAGTTGAACGAGCGGGCAAAAACATTCAGTACTTC. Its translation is CASSIVERAGKNIQYF. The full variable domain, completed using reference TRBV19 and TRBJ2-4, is DGGITQSPKYLFRKEGQNVTLSCEQNLNHDAMYWYRQDPGQGLRLIYYSQIVNDFQKGDIAEGYSVSREKKESFPLTVTSAQKNPTAFYLCASSIVERAGKNIQYFGAGTRLSVL.

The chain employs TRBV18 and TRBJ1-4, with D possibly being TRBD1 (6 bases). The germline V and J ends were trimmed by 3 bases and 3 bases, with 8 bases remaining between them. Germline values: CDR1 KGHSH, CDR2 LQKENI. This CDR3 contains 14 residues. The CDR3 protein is CASSPGAANEKLFF. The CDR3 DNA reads TGTGCCAGCTCACCGGGGGCGGCTAATGAAAAACTGTTTTTT.

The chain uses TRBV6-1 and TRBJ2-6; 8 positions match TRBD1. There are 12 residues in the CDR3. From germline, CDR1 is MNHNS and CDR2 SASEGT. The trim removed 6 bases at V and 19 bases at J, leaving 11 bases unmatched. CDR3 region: CASSITDRGVTF. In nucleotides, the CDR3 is TGTGCCAGCAGCATTACTGACAGGGGAGTAACTTTC.

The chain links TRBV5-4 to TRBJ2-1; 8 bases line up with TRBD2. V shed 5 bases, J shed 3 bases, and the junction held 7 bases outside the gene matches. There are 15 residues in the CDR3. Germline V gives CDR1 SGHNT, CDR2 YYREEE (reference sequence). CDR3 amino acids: CASSGRGAFYNEQFF. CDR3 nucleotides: TGTGCCAGCAGTGGGCGGGGGGCCTTCTACAATGAGCAGTTCTTC.

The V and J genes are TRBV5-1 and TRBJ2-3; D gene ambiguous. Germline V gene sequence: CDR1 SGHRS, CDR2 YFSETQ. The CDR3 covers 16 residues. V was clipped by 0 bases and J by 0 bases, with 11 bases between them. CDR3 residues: CASSLDATSSTDTQYF. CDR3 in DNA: TGCGCCAGCAGCTTGGACGCAACATCTAGCACAGATACGCAGTATTTT.

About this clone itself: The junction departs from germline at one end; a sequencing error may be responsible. The CDR3 reads CASSSQGAETGELFF. CDR3 bases: TGTGCTAGCAGCTCACAAGGGGCGGAAACCGGGGAGCTGTTTTTT. V gene TRBV7-7 combines with J gene TRBJ2-2; D may be TRBD1 (5 bases). The CDR3 runs to 15 residues. The V gene's germline CDR1 is SSHAT and CDR2 FNYEAQ (reference sequence).

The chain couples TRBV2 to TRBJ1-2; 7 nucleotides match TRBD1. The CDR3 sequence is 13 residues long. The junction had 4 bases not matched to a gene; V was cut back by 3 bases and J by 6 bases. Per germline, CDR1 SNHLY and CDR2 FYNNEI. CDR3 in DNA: TGTGCCAGCAGTGAGGAACAGGGGAATGGCTACACCTTC. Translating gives CASSEEQGNGYTF. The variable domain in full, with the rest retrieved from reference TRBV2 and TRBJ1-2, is EPEVTQTPSHQVTQMGQEVILRCVPISNHLYFYWYRQILGQKVEFLVSFYNNEISEKSEIFDDQFSVERPDGSNFTLKIRSTKLEDSAMYFCASSEEQGNGYTFGSGTRLTVV.

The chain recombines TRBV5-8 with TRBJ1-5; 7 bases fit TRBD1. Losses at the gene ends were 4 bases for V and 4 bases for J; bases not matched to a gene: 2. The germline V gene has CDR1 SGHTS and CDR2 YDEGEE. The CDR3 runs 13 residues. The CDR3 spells CASSRDSNQPQHF. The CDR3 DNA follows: TGTGCCAGCAGCCGGGACAGTAATCAGCCCCAGCATTTT.